This note documents a single T cell receptor (beta chain) sequence. It has no known antigen specificity. No much larger clonotype is one base removed from it; base qualities were not supplied. Library generation was performed with the immunoSEQ multiplex PCR assay. TCRdb stores this immuneACCESS table with in-frame sequences only. Part of the clones is absent; in the studies checked, under half of the shortfall reflects unresolved V genes, and no reason is known for the rest. The sample records some 20,000 clones, 70% to 90% of which are singletons. Of the sample, approximately 5% falls within the top ten clones. The CDR3 contains 15 residues, cysteine and phenylalanine counted. The read is trimmed to its CDR3 DNA, 45 bases read in frame from base 1. Trimming takes 0 bases from V and 6 bases from J, and the germline ends sit 15 bases apart. Reading the germline V gene gives CDR1 KGHSH and CDR2 LQKENI.

The source of the sample is a study of T cell changes during pregnancy in multiple sclerosis (dated by TCRdb to the late 2010s). Notes on the research overall: The study examined how the T cell repertoire changed over the course of pregnancy in women with multiple sclerosis.

This sequence was found in a female donor in good health, enrolled as a control in a pregnancy study. The sequence links TRBV18 to TRBJ2-7; TRBD1 is a possible D gene, resting on 5 matching bases. Sequencing used CD8+ T cells from peripheral blood mononuclear cells, obtained in the second trimester of pregnancy. The DNA sequence is given as TGTGCCAGCTCACCACCGGGTTTAGTGGGGCTCGAGCAGTACTTC. This yields the protein CASSPPGLVGLEQYF.